The 32 T cell receptor beta chains in this list originate from one sample, sequenced in a study of blood T cell repertoires in COVID-19. Profiling relied on immunoSEQ multiplex PCR, and the TCRdb table lists in-frame clones only, not all of them. Counted here are some 490,000 clones, approximately 86% occurring once; the ten biggest clones make up around 7.9%. The sequenced sample consisted of PBMCs or T cells enriched from blood (not recorded which). The receptors stem from a woman aged 55-75 years who had recovered from COVID-19.

Regarding this clone: One junction end disagrees with the germline gene, perhaps due to a read error. The chain has TRBV7-8 and TRBJ2-3; D not resolved. The germline gives CDR1 SGHVS, CDR2 FQNEAQ. CDR3 length: 16 amino acids. CDR3 sequence (DNA): TGTGCCAACAGCTTATTCTATGGTTCGGGTACAGATACGCAGTATTTT. Translation: CANSLFYGSGTDTQYF.

V and J are TRBV6-5 and TRBJ1-2, with D perhaps matching TRBD1 (6 bases). CDR1 is MNHEY, CDR2 SVGAGI, per germline. V gave up 6 bases and J gave up 4 bases, with 18 bases separating them. CDR3 length: 15 residues. The CDR3 DNA follows: TGTGCCAGCAGCGCTACGTGGTTAGGGGGCTATGGCTACACCTTC. Amino acid sequence: CASSATWLGGYGYTF.

This sequence joins TRBV2 and TRBJ2-7; 8 bases align to TRBD1. The germline CDR1 and CDR2 sequences are SNHLY and FYNNEI. This CDR3 region has 12 residues. V was clipped by 8 bases and J by 8 bases; unmatched bases: 8. The DNA of the CDR3 is TGTGCCAGCGGACAGGGACTTAGCCAGCAGTACTTC. Protein sequence: CASGQGLSQQYF.

This clone was observed a single time. The chain uses TRBV20-1 and TRBJ2-5, with a tentative D call TRBD2 (6 bases). Trimming shortened V by 3 bases and J by 5 bases, and 16 bases separated the two germline ends. The germline V gene has CDR1 DFQATT and CDR2 SNEGSKA (reference sequence). This CDR3 region has 14 residues. In DNA, the CDR3 is TGCAGTGCTAGTTATGCGGGGATGGGGGAGACCCAGTACTTC. This codes for CSASYAGMGETQYF.

The chain recombines TRBV11-2 with TRBJ2-7, with TRBD2 as a possible D gene (5 bases). CDR1 is SGHAT and CDR2 is FQNNGV in the germline V gene. The CDR3 spans 15 residues. Trimming removed 5 bases at V and 0 bases at J, with 14 bases between. CDR3 in DNA: TGTGCCAGCAGCCGGGCATCGGCGGGCTCCTACGAGCAGTACGTC. This sequence encodes CASSRASAGSYEQYV.

This clone has a handful of counts. The chain joins TRBV7-9 to TRBJ1-1, with D unclear. CDR3 length: 14 residues. Germline CDR1 and CDR2: SEHNR and FQNEAQ (reference sequence). V was shortened by 5 bases and J by 1 base, with 11 bases between the two germline ends. The chain's CDR3 is CASSKSAANTEAFF. CDR3 in DNA: TGTGCCAGCAGCAAAAGCGCAGCGAACACTGAAGCTTTCTTT.

V is TRBV1 and J is TRBJ2-2; TRBD2 is taken as the D call from the table, unchecked against the DNA. TRBV1 represents a pseudogene. There are 15 residues in the CDR3. The DNA for the CDR3 is TGCACCAGCCCGCGACCTCGGGGATTGGGCGGGGAGCTGTTTTTT. This gives the protein CTSPRPRGLGGELFF.

This clone was observed a single time. The chain carries TRBV29-1 and TRBJ2-3; TRBD1 is a possible D gene (5 bases). The V end lost 3 bases, the J end lost 5 bases, and 9 bases lay between the germline ends. The CDR3 spans 12 residues. Germline-derived CDR1 and CDR2 are SQVTM and ANQGSEA. CDR3 residues: CSVDVGEDTQYF. DNA of the CDR3: TGCAGCGTTGACGTAGGGGAAGATACGCAGTATTTT.

The rearrangement uses TRBV11-2 and TRBJ2-3; possible D gene TRBD1, 5 bases. The germline V gene has CDR1 SGHAT and CDR2 FQNNGV. V was pared by 2 bases and J by 4 bases, with 19 bases between. The CDR3 is 17 amino acids. As DNA, the CDR3 is TGTGCCAGCAGCTTAAGGGGCAGGGAATACCGACCAGATACGCAGTATTTT. This encodes CASSLRGREYRPDTQYF.

This rearrangement joins TRBV7-6 to TRBJ2-5; D may be TRBD2 (6 bases). The CDR3 runs to 15 residues. Germline loops: CDR1 SGHVS, CDR2 FNYEAQ. Trimming shortened V by 1 base and J by 0 bases, and 9 bases separated the two germline ends. The CDR3 region is CASSLVGGNQETQYF. As DNA, the CDR3 is TGTGCCAGCAGCTTAGTAGGCGGGAACCAAGAGACCCAGTACTTC.

This sequence joins TRBV10-1 and TRBJ2-5, with 11 bases fitting TRBD2. V lost 3 bases to trimming and J lost 4 bases; unmatched junction nucleotides: 7. The germline V gene encodes CDR1 WNHNN and CDR2 SYGVQD (reference sequence). The CDR3 has 16 residues. The CDR3 region has the DNA TGCGCCAGCAGTGAATCAATAGCGGGGGGGCGAGAGACCCAGTACTTC. Translating it yields CASSESIAGGRETQYF.

The chain combines TRBV5-1 with TRBJ2-1; TRBD2 might be the D (6 bases). Germline loops: CDR1 SGHRS, CDR2 YFSETQ. The CDR3 loop spans 17 amino acids. Trimming left V 0 bases short and J 0 bases short, with 13 bases between. The CDR3 sequence is CASSLALSGSSYNEQFF. The CDR3 DNA is TGCGCCAGCAGCTTGGCCCTTAGCGGTAGCTCCTACAATGAGCAGTTCTTC.

The chain uses TRBV3-1 (or the pseudogene TRBV3-2) and TRBJ1-1; 8 nucleotides match TRBD1. V was clipped by 7 bases and J by 4 bases; unmatched bases: 5. CDR1 and CDR2 (germline): LGHDT, YNNKEL (reference sequence). This CDR3 contains 13 residues. This CDR3 reads CASNGQGTTEAFF. The CDR3 DNA reads as TGTGCCAGCAACGGACAGGGAACCACTGAAGCTTTCTTT.

V usage is TRBV29-1 and J usage is TRBJ1-2; 7 bases align to TRBD1. The length of the CDR3 is 10 residues. In germline, CDR1 is SQVTM, CDR2 ANQGSEA. V dropped 7 bases and J dropped 6; count of bases not matched to a gene: 2. CDR3 nucleotides: TGCAGCGGAGGGACAGATGGCTACACCTTC. It encodes CSGGTDGYTF.

In its sample, this clone was seen a few times. The J gene is TRBJ1-5, the V gene TRBV28; 8 bases align to TRBD1. The CDR3 runs to 11 residues. CDR1 and CDR2 from the germline V gene are MDHEN and SYDVKM. Trimming removed 6 bases from V and 16 bases from J; junction bases left unmatched: 8. The CDR3: CASSNDRGRHF. The CDR3 DNA sequence: TGTGCCAGCAGCAATGACAGGGGTCGACATTTT. Full variable domain (missing parts from reference TRBV28 and TRBJ1-5): DVKVTQSSRYLVKRTGEKVFLECVQDMDHENMFWYRQDPGLGLRLIYFSYDVKMKEKGDIPEGYSVSREKKERFSLILESASTNQTSMYLCASSNDRGRHFGDGTRLSIL.

A note on this clone: Relative to the germline gene, one junction end is altered; a read error may explain this. V is TRBV6-5 and J is TRBJ1-2, with 11 bases aligning to TRBD1. The CDR3 extends over 12 amino acids. The germline V gene has CDR1 MNHEY and CDR2 SVGAGI. The CDR3 spells CASISDRGLFSF. The CDR3 bases are TGTGCCAGCATTTCGGACAGGGGGCTCTTCTCCTTC.

The V and J genes are TRBV9 and TRBJ2-1; 8 bases are a match to TRBD1. The V segment lost 0 bases and the J segment 9 bases; nucleotides outside the gene matches: 5. The CDR3 has 14 amino acids. Per germline, CDR1 SGDLS and CDR2 YYNGEE. The CDR3 sequence is CASSVVQGAAEQFF. CDR3 nucleotides: TGTGCCAGCAGCGTAGTTCAGGGGGCGGCTGAGCAGTTCTTC.

The table lists this clone with a few counts. This sequence joins TRBV28 and TRBJ1-6, with D unclear. V was shortened by 3 bases and J by 5 bases, with 8 bases between the two germline ends. CDR1 is MDHEN and CDR2 is SYDVKM in the germline V gene. The CDR3 runs 14 residues. In nucleotides, the CDR3 is TGTGCCAGCAGTTTGCGGGCGGATAATTCACCCCTCCACTTT. It is translated as CASSLRADNSPLHF.

This rearrangement joins TRBV30 to TRBJ2-4; 9 nucleotides agree with TRBD1. The length of the CDR3 is 14 residues. V lost 2 bases to trimming and J lost 6 bases; unmatched junction nucleotides: 5. Germline V lookup: CDR1 GTSNPN, CDR2 SVGIG (reference sequence). For the CDR3, the DNA is TGTGCCTGGAGTTCACAGGGGGCGCGAAACATTCAGTACTTC. This gives the protein CAWSSQGARNIQYF.

This chain uses TRBV6-5 with TRBJ1-1; weak D call: TRBD1 (5 bases). The CDR3 runs to 14 residues. Trimming left V 6 bases short and J 1 base short, with 12 bases between. Per germline, CDR1 MNHEY and CDR2 SVGAGI. DNA for the CDR3: TGTGCCAGCAGAAAAACAGGTTGGAACACTGAAGCTTTCTTT. Its translation: CASRKTGWNTEAFF.

The chain has TRBV7-2 and TRBJ2-5; D is uncertain. The length of the CDR3 is 17 residues. Looked up from germline, CDR1 is SGHTA and CDR2 is FQGNSA. The V end lost 5 bases, the J end lost 0 bases, and 19 bases lay between the germline ends. The CDR3 reads CASSPIMGDAYQETQYF. The CDR3 DNA sequence: TGTGCCAGCAGCCCCATTATGGGCGACGCGTACCAAGAGACCCAGTACTTC.

The V gene is TRBV5-4, the J gene TRBJ1-4; possible D gene TRBD1, 6 bases. The V gene's germline CDR1 is SGHNT and CDR2 YYREEE (reference sequence). V gave up 3 bases and J gave up 2 bases, with 14 bases separating them. This CDR3 region has 16 residues. CDR3 DNA sequence: TGTGCCAGCAGCTCCCGAAGGGGGGGCACTAATGAAAAACTGTTTTTT. Translated: CASSSRRGGTNEKLFF.

This chain uses TRBV6-2 or TRBV6-3 with TRBJ1-5; D might be TRBD1 (6 bases). V lost 0 bases to trimming and J lost 2 bases, with 11 bases between them. The germline V gene encodes CDR1 MNHEY and CDR2 SVGEGT. This CDR3 comprises 16 residues. CDR3 sequence reads: CASSYSQGTGNQPQHF. The CDR3 nucleotides are TGTGCCAGCAGTTACTCGCAGGGGACGGGCAATCAGCCCCAGCATTTT.

The chain links TRBV11-3 to TRBJ2-7, with TRBD2 matching over 7 bases. Unmatched junction bases numbered 7, after V lost 1 base and J lost 7 bases. Germline V gene data show CDR1 as SGHNT and CDR2 as YENEEA. This CDR3 contains 14 residues. The CDR3 protein is CASSLVPSGREQYF. CDR3 coding DNA: TGTGCCAGCAGCTTAGTTCCTAGCGGAAGGGAGCAGTACTTC.

The V and J genes are TRBV30 and TRBJ2-3, with D perhaps TRBD1 (6 bases). CDR3 size: 16 residues. V was cut by 0 bases and J by 0 bases, with 13 bases left in between. Germline-derived CDR1 and CDR2 are GTSNPN and SVGIG (reference sequence). The CDR3 loop reads CAWSVSDRLSTDTQYF. The CDR3 coding sequence is TGTGCCTGGAGTGTAAGTGACAGGCTAAGCACAGATACGCAGTATTTT.

This sequence joins TRBV24-1 and TRBJ2-1; 7 bases fit TRBD2. This CDR3 region has 16 residues. CDR1 is KGHDR, CDR2 SFDVKD, per germline. The J segment lost 4 bases and the V segment lost 2 bases, leaving 7 bases of the junction unmatched. CDR3 nucleotides: TGTGCCACCAGTGATTCAGGACTGCGGGGGTACAATGAGCAGTTCTTC. Amino acid sequence: CATSDSGLRGYNEQFF.

The chain links TRBV28 to TRBJ1-4; D gene ambiguous. The CDR3 consists of 12 residues. Germline loops: CDR1 MDHEN, CDR2 SYDVKM. V was clipped by 8 bases and J by 8 bases, with 12 bases between them. CDR3 sequence (DNA): TGTGCCAGCGAAAACGAAAGCGAAAAACTGTTTTTT. It is translated as CASENESEKLFF.

This rearrangement joins TRBV11-2 to TRBJ1-1; D may be TRBD1 (5 bases). The CDR3 contains 15 residues. The germline CDR1 and CDR2 sequences are SGHAT and FQNNGV. V was trimmed by 5 bases and J by 4 bases, leaving 17 bases between them. CDR3 bases: TGTGCCAGCAGCCGCATGAAGGGGCTGGGCACTGAAGCTTTCTTT. Its translation is CASSRMKGLGTEAFF.

V usage is TRBV5-8 and J usage is TRBJ1-5; the match to TRBD1 covers 11 bases. This CDR3 is 15 amino acids long. The ends lost 2 bases at V and 4 bases at J; junction bases unmatched: 2. Germline CDR1 and CDR2: SGHTS and YDEGEE. Here the CDR3 reads CASSFGTGGNQPQHF. CDR3 coding DNA: TGTGCCAGCAGCTTCGGGACAGGGGGAAATCAGCCCCAGCATTTT. Supplemented by reference TRBV5-8 and TRBJ1-5, the full variable domain reads EAGVTQSPTHLIKTRGQQATLRCSPISGHTSVYWYQQALGLGLQFLLWYDEGEERNRGNFPPRFSGRQFPNYSSELNVNALELEDSALYLCASSFGTGGNQPQHFGDGTRLSIL.

The V gene is TRBV27, the J gene TRBJ1-6; D not resolved. Germline lookup yields CDR1 MNHEY and CDR2 SMNVEV (reference sequence). Trimming pared 3 bases from V and 9 bases from J, leaving 18 bases between. The CDR3 contains 16 residues. In DNA form, the CDR3 reads TGTGCCAGCAGTTTCCAAGGACTGGTAGGTGGTTCACCCCTCCACTTT. Its protein is CASSFQGLVGGSPLHF.

The genes are TRBV9 and TRBJ2-2, with 10 bases fitting TRBD1. This CDR3 comprises 15 residues. The V gene end was trimmed by 5 bases and the J gene end by 5 bases; junction bases not matched to a gene: 6. Germline CDR1 SGDLS, CDR2 YYNGEE. Here the CDR3 DNA reads TGTGCCAGCAGTCACGGGACAGGGGATACCGGGGAGCTGTTTTTT. Its translation: CASSHGTGDTGELFF.

The chain is built from TRBV5-4 and TRBJ2-5; 16 nucleotides match TRBD2. CDR3 length: 16 amino acids. The trim removed 3 bases at V and 10 bases at J, leaving 9 bases unmatched. Germline CDR1 reads SGHNT; CDR2 reads YYREEE (reference sequence). CDR3 sequence (DNA): TGTGCCAGCAGCTCGGGCCCGGGACTAGCGGGGGGGCTCCAGTACTTC. Residues: CASSSGPGLAGGLQYF.